The T cell receptor (beta chain) described here comes from a study of regulatory T cells in long-lasting Graves disease. Study information: Those with persistent Graves' disease had received antithyroid drugs for over 5 years with positive TSH receptor antibodies.

This clonotype has ten or more counts. Its target is unknown. CDR1 and CDR2 from the germline V gene are ENHRY and SYGVKD. The CDR3 covers 13 residues. V trimming: 5 bases; J trimming: 5 bases; junction bases outside the gene matches: 2. The study, taken as a whole, reports: Patients with persistent disease shared 2,500 to 3,500 public clonotypes, outpacing the approximately 920 shared by new patients. Persistent disease favored TRBV28, TRBJ1-2 and TRBJ2-5.

Time point described: persistent/refractory GD, antithyroid drugs over 5 years with positive TRAb. Isolated PBMC RNA provided the starting material for the TCR library. An endocrinology unit in Xi'an, China, supplied the patients. Relying on iRepertoire HTBI primers and Arm-PCR of CDR3 regions, the team built TCR beta libraries. Using its own MiXCR run on the multiplex PCR reads, TCRdb lists one record per CDR3 protein. Among about 460,000 distinct CDR3 sequences, around a fifth were seen once, and the ten largest hold around 12%. This clonotype originated in a female donor with Graves disease. The gene calls are TRBV10-3 and TRBJ2-2; 7 bases map to TRBD1. The sequences come from peripheral blood mononuclear cells (PBMCs), collected when the disease was refractory, from a patient treated with antithyroid drugs. The CDR3 is CAISPTGTGELFF. In DNA, the CDR3 is TGTGCCATCAGTCCGACAGGGACCGGGGAGCTGTTTTTT.